The 17 T cell receptor beta chains below were found in one sample sequenced in a study of blood T cell repertoires in COVID-19. Sequencing used immunoSEQ multiplex PCR; TCRdb keeps in-frame clones, though not all of them. The profile shows 150,000 to 200,000 clones, around 90% of them singletons. The material sequenced was peripheral blood. The receptor set was obtained from a man between 18 and 35 years old with COVID-19, enrolled during active disease.

This clone was observed a handful of times. CDR3 nucleotides: TGCGCCAGCAGCTTGGCCGGGACTCCGGGCTCCTACGAGCAGTACTTC. It translates to CASSLAGTPGSYEQYF. This chain joins TRBV5-1 and TRBJ2-7, with D possibly TRBD2 on 6 matching bases. Trimming removed 0 bases from V and 0 bases from J, with 13 bases in between. From germline, CDR1 is SGHRS and CDR2 YFSETQ. The CDR3 sequence is 16 residues long.

Turning to this clone: The same CDR3 is also encoded by other DNA sequences in this sample. The chain carries TRBV7-2 and TRBJ2-7; no firm D call. Deletions cut 6 bases from V and 0 bases from J, with 6 bases between. Germline assignment: CDR1 SGHTA and CDR2 FQGNSA. The CDR3 extends over 12 amino acids. The CDR3 DNA sequence: TGTGCCAGCAGTTCTAGCTCCTACGAGCAGTACTTC. Amino acid sequence: CASSSSSYEQYF.

The gene calls are TRBV28 and TRBJ1-1; unclear D gene. The length of the CDR3 is 16 residues. The V and J ends lost 7 bases and 1 base respectively, with 19 bases between them. CDR1 and CDR2 from the germline V gene are MDHEN and SYDVKM. CDR3 sequence reads: CASISSRHRGNTEAFF. Written as DNA, the CDR3 is TGTGCCAGCATCTCCTCCAGGCATCGTGGGAACACTGAAGCTTTCTTT. Full variable domain (remainder filled in from reference TRBV28 and TRBJ1-1): DVKVTQSSRYLVKRTGEKVFLECVQDMDHENMFWYRQDPGLGLRLIYFSYDVKMKEKGDIPEGYSVSREKKERFSLILESASTNQTSMYLCASISSRHRGNTEAFFGQGTRLTVV.

The chain couples TRBV27 to TRBJ2-7; 14 positions agree with TRBD2. The CDR3 consists of 15 residues. V lost 3 bases and J lost 6; bases outside the gene matches: 4. Germline V CDR1 and CDR2: MNHEY, SMNVEV (reference sequence). The CDR3 loop is CASSFLTSGRGEQYF. In DNA form, the CDR3 reads TGTGCCAGCAGTTTCCTGACTAGCGGGAGGGGCGAGCAGTACTTC.

The chain combines TRBV30 with TRBJ2-7; no reliable D call. Germline V gene data show CDR1 as GTSNPN and CDR2 as SVGIG (reference sequence). CDR3 size: 11 residues. With 5 bases removed from V and 3 bases from J, the gap between germline ends came to 8 bases. The CDR3 coding sequence is TGTGCCTGGGACGGTCTCTACGAGCAGTACTTC. Encoded protein: CAWDGLYEQYF.

This clone was observed once. The chain is built from TRBV15 and TRBJ2-1, with 10 bases fitting TRBD1. Germline loops: CDR1 LNHNV, CDR2 YYDKDF (reference sequence). The CDR3 consists of 15 residues. V was clipped by 5 bases and J by 7 bases; unmatched bases: 8. CDR3 protein: CATSRDRGQVNEQFF. CDR3 DNA: TGTGCCACCAGCCGCGACAGGGGGCAGGTTAATGAGCAGTTCTTC.

The genes are TRBV18 and TRBJ2-7, with 12 bases identical to TRBD1. Germline V gene sequence: CDR1 KGHSH, CDR2 LQKENI. The CDR3 contains 19 residues. V gave up 2 bases and J gave up 3 bases; unmatched junction bases: 14. Here the CDR3 reads CASSPTSGTGGMVYYEQYF. The CDR3 coding sequence is TGTGCCAGCTCACCAACCTCCGGGACAGGGGGCATGGTGTACTACGAGCAGTACTTC.

The chain couples TRBV9 to TRBJ2-1; 7 bases line up with TRBD2. The junction had 4 bases not matched to a gene; V was cut back by 3 bases and J by 1 base. The CDR3 runs to 15 residues. CDR1 is SGDLS, CDR2 YYNGEE, per germline. The CDR3 nucleotides read TGTGCCAGCAGCGCTACTAGCGATTCCTACAATGAGCAGTTCTTC. Its protein product is CASSATSDSYNEQFF. Looking up the rest from reference TRBV9 and TRBJ2-1 gives the full variable domain: DSGVTQTPKHLITATGQRVTLRCSPRSGDLSVYWYQQSLDQGLQFLIQYYNGEERAKGNILERFSAQQFPDLHSELNLSSLELGDSALYFCASSATSDSYNEQFFGPGTRLTVL.

The V call is TRBV10-3, the J call TRBJ2-6, with 10 bases aligning to TRBD2. The CDR3 contains 17 residues. Germline V gene data show CDR1 as ENHRY and CDR2 as SYGVKD. J was trimmed by 2 bases and V by 11 bases; bases with no gene match: 12. The CDR3 region is CAPAGLAGAAGANVLTF. The CDR3 nucleotides are TGTGCCCCGGCGGGGCTAGCGGGAGCCGCTGGGGCCAACGTCCTGACTTTC.

The J gene is TRBJ2-5, the V gene TRBV3-1 (or the pseudogene TRBV3-2), with 7 bases fitting TRBD2. The CDR3 is 18 amino acids. Trimming took 5 bases from V and 3 from J; bases not matched to a gene: 18. The germline CDR1 and CDR2 sequences are LGHDT and YNNKEL (reference sequence). In DNA form, the CDR3 reads TGTGCCAGCAGCTCCACCGGGGGGAGGGACGGGACCAAAGAGACCCAGTACTTC. Protein: CASSSTGGRDGTKETQYF.

This sequence joins TRBV16 and TRBJ1-4; 8 bases are a match to TRBD1. The V and J ends lost 0 bases and 8 bases, in that order; junction bases with no gene match: 8. Germline CDR1 reads KGHSY; CDR2 reads FQNENV. The CDR3 has 16 residues. The CDR3 nucleotides read TGTGCCAGCAGCCAATCTGGCCAGGGGGCCGGAGAAAAACTGTTTTTT. It specifies CASSQSGQGAGEKLFF.

This rearrangement joins TRBV11-2 to TRBJ2-7, with a tentative D call TRBD2 (5 bases). V was clipped by 5 bases and J by 3 bases, with 14 bases between them. Germline V gene lookup returns CDR1 SGHAT and CDR2 FQNNGV. The CDR3 has 14 residues. The CDR3 spells CASSDLTGFYEQYF. DNA for the CDR3: TGTGCCAGCAGCGATTTAACGGGGTTCTACGAGCAGTACTTC.

V usage is TRBV19 and J usage is TRBJ1-1; 9 positions match TRBD1. The CDR3 covers 12 residues. Germline CDR1 LNHDA, CDR2 SQIVND (reference sequence). The junction had 4 bases not matched to a gene; V was cut back by 10 bases and J by 4 bases. In nucleotides, the CDR3 is TGTGCCACTCGACAGGGGGGCACTGAAGCTTTCTTT. Translation: CATRQGGTEAFF. Full variable domain (remainder filled in from reference TRBV19 and TRBJ1-1): DGGITQSPKYLFRKEGQNVTLSCEQNLNHDAMYWYRQDPGQGLRLIYYSQIVNDFQKGDIAEGYSVSREKKESFPLTVTSAQKNPTAFYLCATRQGGTEAFFGQGTRLTVV.

The chain joins TRBV3-1 (or the pseudogene TRBV3-2) to TRBJ1-5, with D perhaps matching TRBD1 (6 bases). This CDR3 is built from 17 residues. Germline loops: CDR1 LGHDT, CDR2 YNNKEL (reference sequence). V lost 6 bases to trimming and J lost 0 bases, with 18 bases between them. The CDR3 region has the DNA TGTGCCAGCAGTTATCCGGGACATACGCTTAGCAATCAGCCCCAGCATTTT. It specifies CASSYPGHTLSNQPQHF.

CDR3 sequence reads: CASRGGGRPIYEQYF. The CDR3 DNA reads TGTGCCAGCAGGGGAGGGGGAAGACCCATCTACGAGCAGTACTTC. The rearrangement uses TRBV25-1 and TRBJ2-7; D might be TRBD2 (7 bases). The CDR3 extends over 15 amino acids. Germline V gene data show CDR1 as MGHDK and CDR2 as SYGVNS. Trimming removed 6 bases from V and 3 bases from J, with 18 bases in between.

This rearrangement joins TRBV5-1 to TRBJ2-6, with a weak D call TRBD2 (6 bases). Germline assignment: CDR1 SGHRS and CDR2 YFSETQ. Trimming shortened V by 0 bases and J by 2 bases, and 9 bases separated the two germline ends. The CDR3 runs to 16 residues. The CDR3 is CASSLAGETGANVLTF. In DNA form, the CDR3 reads TGCGCCAGCAGCTTGGCGGGAGAGACTGGGGCCAACGTCCTGACTTTC.

CDR3 sequence reads: CASSFLDSYAYEQFF. The CDR3 DNA sequence: TGTGCCAGCAGCTTTCTGGACAGTTATGCGTATGAGCAGTTCTTC. The chain recombines TRBV5-6 with TRBJ2-1, with D perhaps matching TRBD1 (6 bases). The CDR3 has 15 residues. Germline values: CDR1 SGHDT, CDR2 YYEEEE. V was shortened by 2 bases and J by 8 bases, with 17 bases between the two germline ends.